This TCR beta chain was found in a study of T cell responses to AZD1222 COVID-19 vaccine. Study conclusions and caveats: Vaccination with two AZD1222 doses was followed by a rise in Spike-specific TCR breadth and depth. Donors were mostly white British, more females; clonal diversity possibly underestimated.

Using immunoSEQ multiplex PCR, the repertoire was profiled, and TCRdb retains in-frame clones only, with some absent. The sample records tens of thousands of clones, approximately 90% being singletons. On this clone: Its antigen is as yet unknown.

CDR3 length: 17 residues. Germline assignment: CDR1 MGHDK and CDR2 SYGVNS. Trimming removed 4 bases from V and 4 bases from J, with 20 bases in between. This TCR derives from an adult who received the AZD1222 COVID-19 vaccine. Sequencing used peripheral blood, obtained 28 days after the second AZD1222 dose. The rearrangement links TRBV25-1 to TRBJ2-1; D is perhaps TRBD1 or TRBD2 (6 bases each). The CDR3 sequence: CASSGGSGDNEYNEQFF. The CDR3 bases are TGTGCCAGCAGTGGGGGCTCGGGGGACAACGAATACAATGAGCAGTTCTTC.